This is a list of T cell receptor beta chains from one sample in a study of blood T cell repertoires in COVID-19. Sequencing was performed with immunoSEQ multiplex PCR; in TCRdb, only in-frame clones are kept and a portion is missing. The repertoire includes roughly 400,000 clones, about nine tenths of them detected once, and about 0.6% sits in the top ten. The material sequenced was PBMCs or T cells enriched from blood (not recorded which). The receptor set was obtained from a man younger than 35 who had recovered from COVID-19. The CDR3 runs from the conserved cysteine through the conserved F or W. D genes are given only for firm matches. Not every row has a clone size; where given, it reads once, few, many or a size class.

.,.,TRBV3-1/TRBV3-2,TRBJ1-2,TGTGCCAGCAGCCAAGAAGGGGTCGGCTACACCTTC,CASSQEGVGYTF
.,.,TRBV6-5,TRBJ1-1,TGTGCCAGCAGTACGAGAACTGAAGCTTTCTTT,CASSTRTEAFF
.,once,TRBV5-6,TRBJ1-2,TGTGCCAGCAGCCCTCTGGGAGTCTATGGCTACACCTTC,CASSPLGVYGYTF
TRBD1,.,TRBV7-3,TRBJ2-7,TGTGCCAGCAGCCTTACTTCAGGGGGTGAGCAGTACTTC,CASSLTSGGEQYF
TRBD2,.,TRBV9,TRBJ2-7,TGTGCCAGCAGCGTAGCCCTCGGGGGGTACGAGCAGTACTTC,CASSVALGGYEQYF
TRBD2,once,TRBV7-6,TRBJ2-1,TGTGCCAGCAGCTTAGAGGTCAGCGGGGGGGCACATGAGCAGTTCTTC,CASSLEVSGGAHEQFF
.,.,TRBV6-5,TRBJ1-1,TGTGCCAGCAGGCAGAAAGTGAACACTGAAGCTTTCTTT,CASRQKVNTEAFF
TRBD1,.,TRBV30,TRBJ1-5,TGTGCCTGGAACCCAACGGGACAGTTAAATCAGCCCCAGCATTTT,CAWNPTGQLNQPQHF
TRBD2,.,TRBV28,TRBJ2-7,TGTGCCAGCAACAGGGGGTCTAGCGGGGGTCCCGAGCAGTACTTC,CASNRGSSGGPEQYF
.,.,TRBV18,TRBJ2-5,TGTGCCAGCTCGTCGGGAGAGACCCAGTACTTC,CASSSGETQYF
TRBD2,.,TRBV27,TRBJ2-7,TGTGCCAGCAGTTTTCGTCGGGAGGGGTACGAGCAGTACTTC,CASSFRREGYEQYF